Shown below are 14 T cell receptor beta chains from a single sample sequenced in a study of T cells in Graves' hyperthyroidism and ophthalmopathy. The investigators amplified TCR beta CDR3 regions from RNA transcripts. The HTBI set primed first-round TCR CDR3 RT-PCR. TCRdb independently ran MiXCR on the multiplex PCR reads; one entry per CDR3 protein. The sample holds hundreds of thousands of distinct CDR3 sequences, about 15% seen once. The sample taken for sequencing was blood. The receptors derive from a woman between 40 and 50 years old with Graves' ophthalmopathy.

J is TRBJ1-3 and V is TRBV28, with a possible D match to TRBD1 (5 bases). The V end lost 7 bases, the J end lost 0 bases, and 13 bases lay between the germline ends. The CDR3 totals 15 residues. CDR1 and CDR2 (germline): MDHEN, SYDVKM. CDR3 region: CASTPLGGSGNTIYF. DNA for the CDR3: TGTGCCAGCACCCCCCTGGGGGGCTCTGGAAACACCATATATTTT.

Ten or more counts support this clonotype. The J gene is TRBJ2-2, the V gene TRBV12-3 or TRBV12-4; TRBD1 or TRBD2 may be the D gene (6 bases each). This CDR3 comprises 14 residues. V lost 8 bases and J lost 3, with 13 bases in between. The CDR3 coding sequence is TGTGCCAGCGGAAGGGGGGAGGACACCGGGGAGCTGTTTTTT. This gives the protein CASGRGEDTGELFF.

The V gene is TRBV28, the J gene TRBJ1-6; D unresolved. The CDR3 loop spans 14 amino acids. Germline V gives CDR1 MDHEN, CDR2 SYDVKM. The V end lost 3 bases, the J end lost 7 bases, and 10 bases lay between the germline ends. The CDR3 loop reads CASSFLNTNSPLHF. The CDR3 coding sequence is TGTGCCAGCAGTTTTTTAAACACGAATTCACCCCTCCACTTT.

This clonotype came up a few times. The rearrangement uses TRBV30 and TRBJ2-7; maybe TRBD1 (5 bases). Germline V gene lookup returns CDR1 GTSNPN and CDR2 SVGIG (reference sequence). This CDR3 is 12 amino acids long. V was shortened by 4 bases and J by 4 bases, with 11 bases between the two germline ends. CDR3 amino acids: CAWTGKTYEQYF. DNA for the CDR3: TGTGCCTGGACAGGGAAGACGTACGAGCAGTACTTC.

This clonotype appeared many times. This could be a read error, since a much larger clone is one nucleotide away. The CDR3 reads CAGSLVSGGETQYF. For the CDR3, the DNA is TGTGCCGGCAGTTTAGTGTCAGGGGGAGAGACCCAGTACTTC. This chain uses TRBV12-3 or TRBV12-4 with TRBJ2-5; 7 bases agree with TRBD1. This CDR3 is built from 14 residues.

This clonotype came up many times. The chain links TRBV19 to TRBJ2-2; tentatively, D is TRBD1 (6 bases). The CDR3 spans 14 residues. Trimming pared 7 bases from V and 4 bases from J, leaving 13 bases between. Germline CDR1 reads LNHDA; CDR2 reads SQIVND (reference sequence). The chain's CDR3 is CASTLGQFTGELFF. CDR3 bases: TGTGCCAGTACCCTCGGACAGTTCACCGGGGAGCTGTTTTTT.

The sample holds many counts of this clonotype. The V call is TRBV28, the J call TRBJ2-5, with 14 nucleotides matching TRBD2. This CDR3 is 17 amino acids long. The V gene's germline CDR1 is MDHEN and CDR2 SYDVKM. The V segment lost 7 bases and the J segment 5 bases; nucleotides outside the gene matches: 12. In nucleotides, the CDR3 is TGTGCCAGCACCACGATGGGACTAGCGGGAGAACTGGAGACCCAGTACTTC. Its translation is CASTTMGLAGELETQYF.

This clonotype was recorded many times. The CDR3 region is CATLKSFFQPQHF. The CDR3 DNA is TGTGCCACCCTTAAGAGTTTCTTTCAGCCCCAGCATTTT. This rearrangement joins TRBV6-1 to TRBJ1-5; D gene uncertain. V shed 10 bases and J shed 6 bases, with 16 bases lying between them. Germline V gene data show CDR1 as MNHNS and CDR2 as SASEGT. The CDR3 is made up of 13 amino acids.

This clonotype was seen a handful of times. This chain links TRBV27 with TRBJ1-3; D unclear. The CDR3 runs to 15 residues. V lost 0 bases, J lost 0 bases, and 6 bases lay in between. Germline V gene data show CDR1 as MNHEY and CDR2 as SMNVEV (reference sequence). Here the CDR3 DNA reads TGTGCCAGCAGTTTATCAGGGATCTCTGGAAACACCATATATTTT. Its translation is CASSLSGISGNTIYF.

This clonotype was recorded at least ten times. The V and J genes are TRBV20-1 and TRBJ2-7, with TRBD1 matching 9 bases. This CDR3 has 14 amino acids. The germline V gene has CDR1 DFQATT and CDR2 SNEGSKA (reference sequence). Trimming at V came to 5 bases and at J to 5 bases, leaving 10 bases not matched to a gene. The CDR3 loop reads CSAQAGTGTHEQYF. The CDR3 region has the DNA TGCAGTGCTCAGGCCGGGACAGGGACCCACGAGCAGTACTTC.

The V and J genes are TRBV29-1 and TRBJ2-7; D is uncertain. CDR1 is SQVTM and CDR2 is ANQGSEA in the germline V gene. The CDR3 is 12 amino acids. V was trimmed by 5 bases and J by 4 bases, leaving 12 bases between them. This CDR3 is CSVTKDGYEQYF. As DNA, the CDR3 is TGCAGCGTTACCAAGGACGGGTACGAGCAGTACTTC.

This clonotype has ten or more counts. The chain has TRBV19 and TRBJ1-5, with a tentative D call TRBD1 (6 bases). The length of the CDR3 is 14 residues. Trimming took off 2 bases at V and 7 bases at J, with 12 bases between the two ends. Germline values: CDR1 LNHDA, CDR2 SQIVND (reference sequence). CDR3 residues: CASSILTGGQPQHF. The DNA for the CDR3 is TGTGCCAGTAGTATATTGACAGGCGGGCAGCCCCAGCATTTT.

This clonotype was found a few times. CDR3 nucleotide sequence: TGTGCCAGCAGTCCATCGGGACTAGCGGGAGCGGGGGAGCAGTACTTC. Amino acids: CASSPSGLAGAGEQYF. V gene TRBV28 combines with J gene TRBJ2-7, with 14 positions matching TRBD2. V trimming: 5 bases; J trimming: 7 bases; junction bases outside the gene matches: 10. This CDR3 spans 16 amino acids. The germline gives CDR1 MDHEN, CDR2 SYDVKM.

Ten or more counts support this clonotype. The chain combines TRBV6-2 or TRBV6-3 with TRBJ2-2, with a weak D call TRBD2 (5 bases). The CDR3 runs to 16 residues. The germline V and J ends were trimmed by 2 bases and 6 bases, with 16 bases remaining between them. Germline CDR1 reads MNHEY; CDR2 reads SVGEGT. CDR3 residues: CASSYGWLASSGELFF. Here the CDR3 DNA reads TGTGCCAGCAGTTACGGTTGGCTAGCTTCGTCCGGGGAGCTGTTTTTT.